The 23 T cell receptor beta chains below all came from one sample that was sequenced in a study of cytomegalovirus exposure and HLA in healthy donors. The PCR employed 60 Vbeta primers together with 13 Jbeta primers. Method: immunoSEQ multiplex PCR; TCRdb's copy keeps in-frame clones and lacks some. Among about 130,000 clones listed, around three quarters were seen once. Sequenced input: PBMCs. All receptors derive from a woman aged 60 to 75 in good health and CMV-seropositive.

The chain employs TRBV13 and TRBJ2-1; TRBD2 agrees at 10 bases. Germline values: CDR1 PRHDT, CDR2 FYEKMQ (reference sequence). This CDR3 is built from 17 residues. The V gene end was trimmed by 6 bases and the J gene end by 0 bases; junction bases not matched to a gene: 8. This CDR3 is CASSSGLAVTSYNEQFF. The CDR3 coding sequence is TGTGCCAGCAGTTCAGGACTAGCGGTTACCTCCTACAATGAGCAGTTCTTC.

The rearrangement joins TRBV6-5 to TRBJ1-2, with TRBD1 matching 7 bases. The V gene's germline CDR1 is MNHEY and CDR2 SVGAGI. The V gene end was trimmed by 5 bases and the J gene end by 4 bases; junction bases not matched to a gene: 7. This CDR3 contains 14 residues. CDR3 sequence reads: CASSAQGVGYGYTF. The CDR3 coding sequence is TGTGCCAGCAGTGCTCAGGGGGTCGGCTATGGCTACACCTTC.

This chain joins TRBV11-3 and TRBJ2-7; 7 bases are a match to TRBD2. CDR3 size: 15 residues. Germline V gene data show CDR1 as SGHNT and CDR2 as YENEEA. J lost 4 bases, V lost 3 bases, and 9 bases had no gene match. In DNA, the CDR3 is TGTGCCAGCAGCTTCGGGTCGGGGGGAAGGTACGAGCAGTACTTC. Amino acid sequence: CASSFGSGGRYEQYF.

The chain joins TRBV7-9 to TRBJ2-7, with 7 nucleotides matching TRBD2. Germline V gene lookup returns CDR1 SEHNR and CDR2 FQNEAQ (reference sequence). The CDR3 sequence is 13 residues long. V lost 1 base and J lost 7; bases outside the gene matches: 4. The DNA of the CDR3 is TGTGCCAGCAGCTTAGAGGGAGGGTGGGAGCAGTACTTC. Translated, it gives CASSLEGGWEQYF.

In this sample, this clone turned up a few times. The chain carries TRBV30 and TRBJ2-7; weak D call: TRBD2 (6 bases). From germline, CDR1 is GTSNPN and CDR2 SVGIG (reference sequence). V lost 0 bases to trimming and J lost 4 bases, with 13 bases between them. This CDR3 is built from 14 residues. The CDR3 protein is CAWSVLAGNYEQYF. The CDR3 nucleotides read TGTGCCTGGAGTGTACTCGCGGGGAATTACGAGCAGTACTTC.

The J gene is TRBJ1-1, the V gene TRBV28; D may be TRBD1 (6 bases). CDR3 length: 14 amino acids. Germline CDR1 reads MDHEN; CDR2 reads SYDVKM. Trimming pared 2 bases from V and 4 bases from J, leaving 11 bases between. CDR3 region: CASSLPGHLTEAFF. Here the CDR3 DNA reads TGTGCCAGCAGTTTACCGGGACACCTCACTGAAGCTTTCTTT.

V and J are TRBV7-2 and TRBJ2-1; 8 bases are a match to TRBD2. J lost 4 bases, V lost 8 bases, and 7 bases had no gene match. The germline gives CDR1 SGHTA, CDR2 FQGNSA. This CDR3 has 14 residues. CDR3 sequence (DNA): TGTGCCAGCGGTCTAGCGGGTCTGTACAATGAGCAGTTCTTC. It yields the protein CASGLAGLYNEQFF.

This clone has just a few counts. The J gene is TRBJ2-1, the V gene TRBV15; 13 bases agree with TRBD2. Germline V gene data show CDR1 as LNHNV and CDR2 as YYDKDF (reference sequence). The CDR3 runs to 18 residues. The ends lost 0 bases at V and 7 bases at J; junction bases unmatched: 9. CDR3 protein: CATSRETSGRNHMNEQFF. In DNA form, the CDR3 reads TGTGCCACCAGCAGAGAGACTAGCGGGAGGAACCATATGAATGAGCAGTTCTTC.

The rearrangement links TRBV25-1 to TRBJ2-3, with D possibly TRBD1 on 6 matching bases. The CDR3 has 13 residues. The ends were cut back, 5 bases at V and 7 bases at J, with 13 bases in the middle. Germline CDR1 reads MGHDK; CDR2 reads SYGVNS. CDR3: CASSRAGANTQYF. CDR3 sequence (DNA): TGTGCCAGCAGTCGGGCAGGGGCGAATACGCAGTATTTT. The full variable domain, its missing parts supplied by reference TRBV25-1 and TRBJ2-3, is EADIYQTPRYLVIGTGKKITLECSQTMGHDKMYWYQQDPGMELHLIHYSYGVNSTEKGDLSSESTVSRIRTEHFPLTLESARPSHTSQYLCASSRAGANTQYFGPGTRLTVL.

The genes are TRBV30 and TRBJ2-7; tentative D call: TRBD2 (6 bases). Trimming shortened V by 0 bases and J by 3 bases, and 9 bases separated the two germline ends. This CDR3 is 13 amino acids long. In germline, CDR1 is GTSNPN, CDR2 SVGIG (reference sequence). CDR3 sequence: CAWSVQEGYEQYF. In nucleotides, the CDR3 is TGTGCCTGGAGTGTACAGGAGGGCTACGAGCAGTACTTC.

The J gene is TRBJ2-7, the V gene TRBV14; 9 bases fit TRBD2. Germline V gene data show CDR1 as SGHDN and CDR2 as FVKESK. This CDR3 is 16 amino acids long. The junction had 9 bases not matched to a gene; V was cut back by 1 base and J by 5 bases. The CDR3, as DNA: TGTGCCAGCAGCCAAGTTTATAGCGGGAGTTCCCACGAGCAGTACTTC. This translates into CASSQVYSGSSHEQYF.

J is TRBJ1-1 and V is TRBV6-5, with D possibly TRBD1 on 6 matching bases. Between the trimmed V and J ends, which lost 2 bases and 3 bases, there was a span of 10 bases. This CDR3 has 14 amino acids. Germline V lookup: CDR1 MNHEY, CDR2 SVGAGI. CDR3 sequence reads: CASSYRQAYTEAFF. The CDR3 bases are TGTGCCAGCAGTTACCGACAGGCATACACTGAAGCTTTCTTT.

This chain links TRBV11-3 with TRBJ1-1; 7 nucleotides align to TRBD1. This CDR3 spans 15 amino acids. V lost 5 bases, J lost 4 bases, and 10 bases stayed unmatched. Germline values: CDR1 SGHNT, CDR2 YENEEA. The CDR3 DNA sequence: TGTGCCAGCAGCCTAAGACAGGGCAGACGCACTGAAGCTTTCTTT. It is translated as CASSLRQGRRTEAFF.

The rearrangement links TRBV11-3 to TRBJ1-3; D uncertain. Trimming cost V 4 bases and J 1 base, with 8 bases left between them. Germline loops: CDR1 SGHNT, CDR2 YENEEA. This CDR3 comprises 14 residues. In DNA, the CDR3 is TGTGCCAGCAGCTCCGGAGGGTCTGGAAACACCATATATTTT. The encoded protein is CASSSGGSGNTIYF.

The chain is built from TRBV30 and TRBJ2-3, with TRBD1 identical over 7 bases. CDR1 GTSNPN and CDR2 SVGIG come from the germline V gene (reference sequence). The V gene end was trimmed by 3 bases and the J gene end by 2 bases; junction bases not matched to a gene: 8. The CDR3 has 15 amino acids. CDR3 protein: CAWSGQASLTDTQYF. For the CDR3, the DNA is TGTGCCTGGAGCGGACAGGCGTCCCTCACAGATACGCAGTATTTT.

With respect to this clone: The junction does not match germline at one end; this may be a read error. V and J are TRBV7-9 and TRBJ2-7; D is ambiguous. Germline values: CDR1 SEHNR, CDR2 FQNEAQ (reference sequence). There are 13 residues in the CDR3. The CDR3 is CSSSPTVASEQYF. Here the CDR3 DNA reads TGTTCCAGCAGCCCTACCGTCGCCTCCGAGCAGTACTTC.

This clone appeared a few times. The chain combines TRBV18 with TRBJ1-1; the D gene is possibly TRBD1 (6 bases). Trimming took 6 bases from V and 5 from J, leaving 22 bases between them. The CDR3 is 16 amino acids. Per germline, CDR1 KGHSH and CDR2 LQKENI. In nucleotides, the CDR3 is TGTGCCAGCTCCCCGATTACCAGGGGCGGATCGACTGAAGCTTTCTTT. As protein: CASSPITRGGSTEAFF.

This clone was picked up a small number of times. The chain uses TRBV27 and TRBJ2-3, with TRBD1 identical over 7 bases. Germline trimming cut 5 bases from V and 7 bases from J; bases unmatched to any gene: 3. Germline lookup yields CDR1 MNHEY and CDR2 SMNVEV (reference sequence). This CDR3 has 12 amino acids. CDR3 sequence (DNA): TGTGCCAGCAGTAGGACAGGTTATACGCAGTATTTT. Translating it yields CASSRTGYTQYF.

The chain employs TRBV11-2 and TRBJ2-7; 13 bases match TRBD2. The germline V gene encodes CDR1 SGHAT and CDR2 FQNNGV. CDR3 size: 15 residues. The trim removed 3 bases at V and 3 bases at J, leaving 2 bases unmatched. CDR3 nucleotides: TGTGCCAGCAGCTTCAGGACTAGCGGGAGCTACGAGCAGTACTTC. This sequence encodes CASSFRTSGSYEQYF.

The rearrangement joins TRBV5-1 to TRBJ1-1; no clear D gene. V lost 0 bases and J lost 1, with 10 bases in between. Germline V gene sequence: CDR1 SGHRS, CDR2 YFSETQ. The CDR3 runs 15 residues. The CDR3 nucleotides are TGCGCCAGCAGCTTGGTCGTTGCAGGGAACACTGAAGCTTTCTTT. It encodes CASSLVVAGNTEAFF.

In this sample, this clone turned up a few times. CDR3 loop: CASSLGQINEQYF. The CDR3 DNA reads TGTGCCAGCAGCTTAGGACAGATCAACGAGCAGTACTTC. The chain carries TRBV11-1 and TRBJ2-7, with D perhaps TRBD1 (5 bases). V was pared by 1 base and J by 5 bases, with 9 bases between. This CDR3 comprises 13 residues. In germline, CDR1 is SGHAT, CDR2 FQDESV (reference sequence).

The chain carries TRBV18 and TRBJ2-7; 7 bases agree with TRBD2. The germline V gene has CDR1 KGHSH and CDR2 LQKENI. V was pared by 5 bases and J by 1 base, with 8 bases of the junction left unmatched. The CDR3 spans 15 residues. The CDR3 here is CASSEVLAESYEQYF. The CDR3 DNA sequence: TGTGCCAGCTCAGAAGTCCTAGCGGAATCCTACGAGCAGTACTTC.

About this clone itself: The identical CDR3 is also encoded by other nucleotide sequences in the sample. The chain couples TRBV30 to TRBJ1-4, with 8 nucleotides matching TRBD1. Germline lookup yields CDR1 GTSNPN and CDR2 SVGIG (reference sequence). The junction had 11 bases not matched to a gene; V was cut back by 3 bases and J by 8 bases. This CDR3 has 15 amino acids. CDR3 region: CAWRQTGGIREKLFF. In nucleotides, the CDR3 is TGTGCCTGGAGGCAAACAGGGGGTATCAGGGAAAAACTGTTTTTT.